These 10 T cell receptor beta chains were sequenced from one sample in a study of T cells in Graves' hyperthyroidism and ophthalmopathy. From RNA transcripts, TCR beta CDR3 regions were amplified. During a first-round RT-PCR of the TCR CDR3, the HTBI primer set was used. TCRdb passed the multiplex PCR reads through MiXCR, listing each CDR3 protein once. The data hold about 260,000 distinct CDR3 sequences, with about a sixth observed a single time. The sequencing input was blood. These receptor sequences come from a woman under 30 with Graves' ophthalmopathy.

This clonotype turned up a few times. This chain joins TRBV5-1 and TRBJ1-2; the D gene is possibly TRBD1 (5 bases). This CDR3 contains 16 residues. Germline CDR1 reads SGHRS; CDR2 reads YFSETQ. V lost 0 bases to trimming and J lost 1 base, with 13 bases between them. The CDR3: CASSLAGPTNNYGYTF. The CDR3 DNA reads as TGCGCCAGCAGCTTGGCAGGGCCCACCAATAACTATGGCTACACCTTC. Looking up the rest from reference TRBV5-1 and TRBJ1-2 gives the full variable domain: KAGVTQTPRYLIKTRGQQVTLSCSPISGHRSVSWYQQTPGQGLQFLFEYFSETQRNKGNFPGRFSGRQFSNSRSEMNVSTLELGDSALYLCASSLAGPTNNYGYTFGSGTRLTVV.

This clonotype was observed at least ten times. This CDR3 reads CASSQDRGRATEAFF. The CDR3 bases are TGCGCCAGCAGCCAAGATAGGGGCAGGGCGACTGAAGCTTTCTTT. V is TRBV4-3 and J is TRBJ1-1; weak D call: TRBD1 (5 bases). V gave up 0 bases and J gave up 5 bases, with 13 bases separating them. The germline V gene encodes CDR1 LGHNA and CDR2 YSLEER. The CDR3 has 15 amino acids.

In this sample, this clonotype turned up many times. V is TRBV20-1 and J is TRBJ1-2; D ambiguous. The V end lost 5 bases, the J end lost 9 bases, and 22 bases lay between the germline ends. CDR1 and CDR2 from the germline V gene are DFQATT and SNEGSKA (reference sequence). The CDR3 is 14 amino acids. DNA for the CDR3: TGCAGTGCTCTAGTCCGGGATGAAGGGCAGCGCTACACCTTC. Its translation is CSALVRDEGQRYTF.

This clonotype was seen ten or more times. The chain recombines TRBV28 with TRBJ1-5; possible D gene TRBD1, 6 bases. Germline lookup yields CDR1 MDHEN and CDR2 SYDVKM. Trimming took off 7 bases at V and 8 bases at J, with 12 bases between the two ends. The CDR3 is made up of 12 amino acids. The CDR3 sequence is CASKGHREPQHF. Written as DNA, the CDR3 is TGTGCCAGCAAGGGACACAGGGAGCCCCAGCATTTT.

This clonotype came up many times. The gene calls are TRBV12-3 or TRBV12-4 and TRBJ1-6; D perhaps matches TRBD1 (6 bases). Trimming stripped 1 base from V and 0 bases from J, with 10 bases between. The CDR3 length is 17 residues. The CDR3 reads CASSLVLGGSYNSPLHF. The CDR3 DNA follows: TGTGCCAGCAGTTTAGTACTAGGGGGCTCCTATAATTCACCCCTCCACTTT.

This clonotype was seen a handful of times. This chain joins TRBV29-1 and TRBJ2-1; 15 nucleotides line up with TRBD2. The CDR3 runs 17 residues. V shed 6 bases, J shed 9 bases, and the junction held 15 bases outside the gene matches. Looked up from germline, CDR1 is SQVTM and CDR2 is ANQGSEA. CDR3 coding DNA: TGCAGCGTCTCCTACCCCGGGACTAGCGGGGGGCCGATTGAGCAGTTCTTC. This translates into CSVSYPGTSGGPIEQFF.

This clonotype was observed many times. The gene calls are TRBV7-2 and TRBJ2-1; D unclear. Germline CDR1 is SGHTA and CDR2 is FQGNSA. The CDR3 sequence is 14 residues long. V lost 2 bases and J lost 3, with 8 bases in between. The CDR3 sequence is CASSLIQVYNEQFF. Written as DNA, the CDR3 is TGTGCCAGCAGCTTAATTCAAGTCTACAATGAGCAGTTCTTC.

This clonotype was picked up many times. The chain combines TRBV6-1 with TRBJ2-6, with D unresolved. CDR3 size: 13 residues. V lost 7 bases, J lost 0 bases, and 4 bases lay in between. Per the germline V gene, CDR1 is MNHNS and CDR2 is SASEGT. The CDR3 here is CASMVSGANVLTF. CDR3 in DNA: TGTGCCAGCATGGTCTCTGGGGCCAACGTCCTGACTTTC.

Ten or more counts support this clonotype. This rearrangement joins TRBV5-4 to TRBJ2-1; 7 bases align to TRBD1. The V segment lost 4 bases and the J segment 0 bases; nucleotides outside the gene matches: 7. Germline loops: CDR1 SGHNT, CDR2 YYREEE (reference sequence). This CDR3 is built from 16 residues. The CDR3 protein is CASSPGRDSSYNEQFF. The CDR3 DNA follows: TGTGCCAGCAGCCCGGGCCGGGACAGCTCCTACAATGAGCAGTTCTTC.

This clonotype was seen a few times. V and J are TRBV4-3 and TRBJ2-2; D is perhaps TRBD1 (5 bases). The CDR3 runs 16 residues. The germline V and J ends were trimmed by 0 bases and 1 base, with 9 bases remaining between them. Germline CDR1 and CDR2: LGHNA and YSLEER. The CDR3 sequence: CASSQDPDRNTGELFF. The CDR3 coding sequence is TGCGCCAGCAGCCAAGATCCCGACAGGAACACCGGGGAGCTGTTTTTT.